What follows are 18 T cell receptor beta chains derived from one specimen sequenced in a study of cytomegalovirus exposure and HLA in healthy donors. PCR primers comprised 60 Vbeta and 13 Jbeta primers. The data were produced by immunoSEQ multiplex PCR, yet TCRdb's version contains in-frame clones alone and is incomplete. The profile shows under 250,000 clones, 81% of them singletons. The source material was PBMCs. These receptors all stem from a woman aged 55-70 years in good health and CMV-seropositive.

This chain joins TRBV5-6 and TRBJ2-1, with 7 bases fitting TRBD1. Germline lookup yields CDR1 SGHDT and CDR2 YYEEEE. Trimming at V came to 0 bases and at J to 1 base, leaving 7 bases not matched to a gene. This CDR3 is 17 amino acids long. The CDR3 spells CASSLELTGPSYNEQFF. For the CDR3, the DNA is TGTGCCAGCAGCTTGGAACTGACAGGGCCATCCTACAATGAGCAGTTCTTC.

The rearrangement joins TRBV7-9 to TRBJ2-1, with 15 nucleotides matching TRBD2. The CDR3 is 15 residues long. The trim removed 6 bases at V and 10 bases at J, leaving 7 bases unmatched. Germline V gene data show CDR1 as SEHNR and CDR2 as FQNEAQ (reference sequence). Here the CDR3 reads CASRFLGTSGREQFF. The CDR3 nucleotides read TGTGCCAGCAGGTTCCTTGGGACTAGCGGGAGGGAGCAGTTCTTC.

This chain joins TRBV10-3 and TRBJ1-4; 10 bases line up with TRBD1. The CDR3 runs to 15 residues. Trimming at V came to 6 bases and at J to 7 bases, leaving 8 bases not matched to a gene. CDR1 and CDR2 from the germline V gene are ENHRY and SYGVKD. CDR3 protein: CAIRQGTGDGEKLFF. CDR3 bases: TGTGCCATCAGACAAGGGACAGGGGATGGTGAAAAACTGTTTTTT.

This clone occurred a few times. The CDR3 region is CASIRDTNTEAFF. As DNA, the CDR3 is TGTGCCAGCATCCGGGACACGAACACTGAAGCTTTCTTT. The genes are TRBV6-5 and TRBJ1-1, with D maybe TRBD1 (6 bases). The CDR3 extends over 13 amino acids. Germline CDR1 MNHEY, CDR2 SVGAGI. Trimming shortened V by 7 bases and J by 1 base, and 10 bases separated the two germline ends.

This sequence joins TRBV28 and TRBJ2-5; possibly TRBD1 for D (5 bases). The J call may be in error: the DNA end matches TRBJ2-7 better. This CDR3 is built from 14 residues. Germline CDR1 and CDR2: MDHEN and SYDVKM. The DNA of the CDR3 is TGTGCCAGCACCCCATACGCGACAGTCTACGAGCAGTACTTC. As protein: CASTPYATVYEQYF.

The gene calls are TRBV11-2 and TRBJ2-2, with D perhaps matching TRBD1 (6 bases). Germline V gives CDR1 SGHAT, CDR2 FQNNGV. V was trimmed by 4 bases and J by 1 base, leaving 10 bases between them. The CDR3 totals 15 residues. The CDR3 is CASSSDRLNTGELFF. The CDR3 DNA reads as TGTGCCAGCAGCTCCGACAGGTTGAACACCGGGGAGCTGTTTTTT.

The chain uses TRBV29-1 and TRBJ2-3, with D maybe TRBD2 (6 bases). The CDR3 length is 12 residues. The V and J ends lost 2 bases and 6 bases respectively, with 9 bases between them. CDR1 is SQVTM, CDR2 ANQGSEA, per germline. CDR3 sequence reads: CSVESGGDTQYF. DNA of the CDR3: TGCAGCGTTGAAAGTGGGGGGGATACGCAGTATTTT.

The chain links TRBV5-1 to TRBJ2-3; TRBD2 might be the D (5 bases). This CDR3 spans 14 amino acids. In germline, CDR1 is SGHRS, CDR2 YFSETQ. V was clipped by 4 bases and J by 4 bases, with 13 bases between them. The CDR3 DNA reads as TGCGCCAGCAGCCCACTAGTAAGGTCAGATACGCAGTATTTT. This sequence encodes CASSPLVRSDTQYF.

The chain uses TRBV28 and TRBJ2-7, with D unclear. Germline CDR1 is MDHEN and CDR2 is SYDVKM. The V gene lost 2 bases and the J gene lost 5 bases, with 13 bases spanning the gap. This CDR3 has 14 amino acids. The CDR3 is CASSLPATTNEQYF. CDR3 DNA: TGTGCCAGCAGTTTACCAGCGACGACCAACGAGCAGTACTTC. Full variable domain (outside the CDR3, taken from reference TRBV28 and TRBJ2-7): DVKVTQSSRYLVKRTGEKVFLECVQDMDHENMFWYRQDPGLGLRLIYFSYDVKMKEKGDIPEGYSVSREKKERFSLILESASTNQTSMYLCASSLPATTNEQYFGPGTRLTVT.

The rearrangement joins TRBV5-1 to TRBJ2-3; a possible D gene is TRBD1 (5 bases). V was pared by 3 bases and J by 1 base, with 12 bases between. The germline V gene has CDR1 SGHRS and CDR2 YFSETQ. There are 15 residues in the CDR3. In nucleotides, the CDR3 is TGCGCCAGCAGCTCAGGGCAGGGCGGCACAGATACGCAGTATTTT. It translates to CASSSGQGGTDTQYF.

This chain links TRBV19 with TRBJ1-5; D is perhaps TRBD1 (6 bases). The germline V gene has CDR1 LNHDA and CDR2 SQIVND (reference sequence). The V end lost 7 bases, the J end lost 7 bases, and 20 bases lay between the germline ends. This CDR3 is built from 15 residues. CDR3 amino acids: CASTWSTGMPQPQHF. CDR3 bases: TGTGCCAGTACCTGGTCGACAGGAATGCCCCAGCCCCAGCATTTT.

This clone appeared once. The CDR3 bases are TGCGCCAGCAGCTTAACCCGGACAGGACATTCTACAAGAGAGACCCAGTACTTC. Protein sequence: CASSLTRTGHSTRETQYF. This chain connects TRBV5-1 to TRBJ2-5; the match to TRBD1 covers 7 bases. This CDR3 comprises 18 residues. Germline trimming cut 2 bases from V and 4 bases from J; bases unmatched to any gene: 17. In germline, CDR1 is SGHRS, CDR2 YFSETQ. The complete variable domain, with remaining parts taken from reference TRBV5-1 and TRBJ2-5, reads KAGVTQTPRYLIKTRGQQVTLSCSPISGHRSVSWYQQTPGQGLQFLFEYFSETQRNKGNFPGRFSGRQFSNSRSEMNVSTLELGDSALYLCASSLTRTGHSTRETQYFGPGTRLLVL.

The J gene is TRBJ1-2, the V gene TRBV13, with TRBD1 identical over 9 bases. This CDR3 has 14 amino acids. V dropped 4 bases and J dropped 5; count of bases not matched to a gene: 5. Germline values: CDR1 PRHDT, CDR2 FYEKMQ (reference sequence). The CDR3 DNA reads TGTGCCAGCAGCTCGGGGACAGGGATTTATGGCTACACCTTC. This gives the protein CASSSGTGIYGYTF.

The rearrangement links TRBV19 to TRBJ2-2; D remains unclear. The CDR3 is 17 residues long. V was cut by 0 bases and J by 0 bases, with 11 bases left in between. Germline CDR1 LNHDA, CDR2 SQIVND (reference sequence). Here the CDR3 reads CASSIDRNSSNTGELFF. Here the CDR3 DNA reads TGTGCCAGTAGTATAGATCGTAACTCTTCGAACACCGGGGAGCTGTTTTTT.

The chain is built from TRBV14 and TRBJ1-4; 7 positions match TRBD1. The CDR3 consists of 13 residues. J was trimmed by 7 bases and V by 5 bases; bases with no gene match: 4. The germline V gene encodes CDR1 SGHDN and CDR2 FVKESK. The CDR3 here is CASSKGQVEKLFF. In nucleotides, the CDR3 is TGTGCCAGCAGCAAAGGACAGGTTGAAAAACTGTTTTTT.

The V call is TRBV6-5, the J call TRBJ2-1; 10 bases agree with TRBD2. CDR1 MNHEY and CDR2 SVGAGI come from the germline V gene. V lost 3 bases, J lost 6 bases, and 5 bases stayed unmatched. The CDR3 contains 15 residues. The CDR3: CASSYMVAGGNEQFF. DNA of the CDR3: TGTGCCAGCAGTTATATGGTAGCGGGAGGCAATGAGCAGTTCTTC.

This chain uses TRBV6-1 with TRBJ2-7, with TRBD2 identical over 10 bases. Germline V gives CDR1 MNHNS, CDR2 SASEGT. The ends lost 1 base at V and 4 bases at J; junction bases unmatched: 4. There are 15 residues in the CDR3. The CDR3 spells CASSEVGLAVYEQYF. The CDR3 DNA reads as TGTGCCAGCAGTGAAGTAGGACTAGCGGTTTACGAGCAGTACTTC.

The chain joins TRBV5-6 to TRBJ2-7; possible D gene TRBD1, 7 bases. Germline values: CDR1 SGHDT, CDR2 YYEEEE. Trimming pared 2 bases from V and 4 bases from J, leaving 22 bases between. This CDR3 comprises 17 residues. CDR3 in DNA: TGTGCCAGCAGCTTTAACCCCAGGGGGGATTGGGGTTACGAGCAGTACTTC. Translated, it gives CASSFNPRGDWGYEQYF.